Following are 12 T cell receptor beta chains from one sample sequenced in a study of cytomegalovirus exposure and HLA in healthy donors. The primer mix had 60 Vbeta and 13 Jbeta primers. Profiling relied on immunoSEQ multiplex PCR, and the TCRdb table lists in-frame clones only, not all of them. This sample yields over 150,000 clones, of which 65% to 85% are seen a single time; around 1.4% belongs to the top ten. The specimen was PBMCs. The receptors come from a man in his 60s in good health and CMV-seronegative.

The chain joins TRBV7-6 to TRBJ2-3, with D uncertain. The CDR3 sequence is 13 residues long. Germline loops: CDR1 SGHVS, CDR2 FNYEAQ. With 5 bases removed from V and 2 bases from J, the gap between germline ends came to 8 bases. The CDR3 DNA reads TGTGCCAGCAGCCCAGGAAACACAGATACGCAGTATTTT. Amino acids: CASSPGNTDTQYF.

The chain uses TRBV28 and TRBJ2-1; 10 nucleotides align to TRBD2. The CDR3 runs to 15 residues. The V gene end was trimmed by 5 bases and the J gene end by 2 bases; junction bases not matched to a gene: 3. The germline V gene has CDR1 MDHEN and CDR2 SYDVKM. The CDR3 region is CASSRSGGAYNEQFF. In nucleotides, the CDR3 is TGTGCCAGCAGTCGAAGCGGGGGGGCCTACAATGAGCAGTTCTTC.

DNA for the CDR3: TGTGCCAGCAGGCGACAGGGTAACTATGGCTACACCTTC. Protein product: CASRRQGNYGYTF. The chain is built from TRBV6-6 and TRBJ1-2; 7 bases fit TRBD1. The CDR3 has 13 residues. V was pared by 6 bases and J by 1 base, with 2 bases of the junction left unmatched. Germline CDR1 and CDR2: MNHNY and SVGAGI (reference sequence).

The chain recombines TRBV25-1 with TRBJ2-5; 9 bases are a match to TRBD1. V trimming: 1 base; J trimming: 5 bases; junction bases outside the gene matches: 5. The CDR3 totals 15 residues. Germline loops: CDR1 MGHDK, CDR2 SYGVNS. The CDR3 DNA follows: TGTGCCAGCAGTGAATGGGGGACAGGGAAGGAGACCCAGTACTTC. This gives the protein CASSEWGTGKETQYF.

This rearrangement joins TRBV6-5 to TRBJ2-7, with D uncertain. The CDR3 is made up of 15 amino acids. Per the germline V gene, CDR1 is MNHEY and CDR2 is SVGAGI. The V and J ends lost 0 bases and 3 bases respectively, with 12 bases between them. The CDR3 DNA reads TGTGCCAGCAGTTACTCCTCACAGAACTTCTACGAGCAGTACTTC. Amino acid sequence: CASSYSSQNFYEQYF.

This clone occurred a few times. This chain joins TRBV19 and TRBJ1-1; 9 bases are shared with TRBD1. CDR3 length: 16 residues. CDR1 and CDR2 (germline): LNHDA, SQIVND (reference sequence). V lost 1 base to trimming and J lost 1 base; unmatched junction nucleotides: 4. The CDR3: CASSIVPGQGNTEAFF. The CDR3 nucleotides are TGTGCCAGTAGTATAGTCCCGGGACAGGGGAACACTGAAGCTTTCTTT.

The table lists this clone with a few counts. This rearrangement joins TRBV25-1 to TRBJ2-2; D gene ambiguous. The CDR3 sequence is 13 residues long. V was cut by 3 bases and J by 6 bases, with 8 bases left in between. CDR1 MGHDK and CDR2 SYGVNS come from the germline V gene. As DNA, the CDR3 is TGTGCCAGCAGTGACCCGGGTGCCGGGGAGCTGTTTTTT. Its protein is CASSDPGAGELFF.

The chain recombines TRBV9 with TRBJ1-4; D call uncertain. Germline-derived CDR1 and CDR2 are SGDLS and YYNGEE. CDR3 length: 15 residues. V lost 0 bases and J lost 8, with 14 bases in between. CDR3 loop: CASSVDTTRGEKLFF. The CDR3 nucleotides are TGTGCCAGCAGCGTAGATACCACCCGCGGAGAAAAACTGTTTTTT.

The chain employs TRBV25-1 and TRBJ2-3; 9 bases agree with TRBD1. The CDR3 loop spans 15 amino acids. Germline V gene lookup returns CDR1 MGHDK and CDR2 SYGVNS. The V segment lost 1 base and the J segment 3 bases; nucleotides outside the gene matches: 2. CDR3 protein: CASSEWDRETDTQYF. Here the CDR3 DNA reads TGTGCCAGCAGTGAATGGGACAGGGAGACAGATACGCAGTATTTT. Variable domain in full (rest from reference TRBV25-1 and TRBJ2-3): EADIYQTPRYLVIGTGKKITLECSQTMGHDKMYWYQQDPGMELHLIHYSYGVNSTEKGDLSSESTVSRIRTEHFPLTLESARPSHTSQYLCASSEWDRETDTQYFGPGTRLTVL.

The chain links TRBV28 to TRBJ2-1, with TRBD2 matching 13 bases. J gave up 6 bases and V 4 bases, and 6 bases lay outside the gene matches. CDR3 size: 16 residues. CDR1 is MDHEN and CDR2 is SYDVKM in the germline V gene. Here the CDR3 reads CASSWTSGSISNEQFF. The CDR3 coding sequence is TGTGCCAGCAGTTGGACTAGCGGGAGTATCTCCAATGAGCAGTTCTTC.

This clone appeared a single time. V and J are TRBV7-9 and TRBJ1-4; D is possibly TRBD1 (6 bases). Germline V lookup: CDR1 SEHNR, CDR2 FQNEAQ (reference sequence). V shed 2 bases and J shed 0 bases, with 13 bases lying between them. The CDR3 covers 17 residues. This chain's CDR3 is CASSLQGSGATNEKLFF. The CDR3 DNA is TGTGCCAGCAGCTTACAGGGGAGTGGGGCAACTAATGAAAAACTGTTTTTT.

This clone was recorded only once. This chain joins TRBV27 and TRBJ1-2; 7 nucleotides line up with TRBD1. CDR1 is MNHEY and CDR2 is SMNVEV in the germline V gene (reference sequence). The trim removed 5 bases at V and 2 bases at J, leaving 8 bases unmatched. This CDR3 region has 15 residues. The CDR3 protein is CASSAWDSGNYGYTF. CDR3 nucleotides: TGTGCCAGCAGTGCCTGGGACAGTGGAAACTATGGCTACACCTTC.